This TCR beta chain was recovered during a study of blood T cell repertoires in COVID-19. Study context: Sites across the United States, Italy and Spain contributed samples from acute and convalescent COVID-19.

Per the original methods: From reference gene primer amplification, estimates of nucleated cell counts were derived. Profiling relied on immunoSEQ multiplex PCR, and the TCRdb table lists in-frame clones only, not all of them. Clone size and V and J calls were adopted from that table, with D and trimming inferred from the DNA. The sample gives under 250,000 clones, 88% of which show up once; 2.5% to 3.5% is in the top ten. The CDR3 has 19 residues. With 5 bases removed from V and 0 bases from J, the gap between germline ends came to 23 bases. Per the germline V gene, CDR1 is MDHEN and CDR2 is SYDVKM.

This chain connects TRBV28 to TRBJ1-3; D perhaps matches TRBD1 (6 bases). Input material: peripheral blood. The clonotype was recovered from a woman aged 55 to 70 with acute or convalescent COVID-19. The CDR3 DNA sequence: TGTGCCAGCAGTCGATCCGTTCTTTCGACAGGCCACTCTGGAAACACCATATATTTT. It yields the protein CASSRSVLSTGHSGNTIYF.